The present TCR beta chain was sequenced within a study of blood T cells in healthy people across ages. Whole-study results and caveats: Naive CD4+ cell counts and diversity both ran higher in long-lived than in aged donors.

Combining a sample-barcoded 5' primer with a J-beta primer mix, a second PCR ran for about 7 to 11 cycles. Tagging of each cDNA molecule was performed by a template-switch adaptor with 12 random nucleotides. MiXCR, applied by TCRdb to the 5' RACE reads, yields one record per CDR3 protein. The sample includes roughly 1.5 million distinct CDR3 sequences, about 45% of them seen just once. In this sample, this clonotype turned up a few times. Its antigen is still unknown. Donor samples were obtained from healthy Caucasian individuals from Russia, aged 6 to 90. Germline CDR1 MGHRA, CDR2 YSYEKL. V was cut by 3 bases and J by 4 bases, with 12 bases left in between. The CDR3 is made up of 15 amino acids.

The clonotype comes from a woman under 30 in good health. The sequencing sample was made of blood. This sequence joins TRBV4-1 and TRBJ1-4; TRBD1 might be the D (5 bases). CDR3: CASSHPGRLNEKLFF. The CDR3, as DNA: TGCGCCAGCAGCCATCCGGGACGGCTTAATGAAAAACTGTTTTTT.